This T cell receptor (beta chain) was obtained from a study of blood T cell repertoires in COVID-19. Study background: PBMCs, B-cell-depleted T cells, or T cells provided the cDNA or gDNA that made up the material.

Per germline, CDR1 SNHLY and CDR2 FYNNEI. This CDR3 spans 14 amino acids. The germline V and J ends were trimmed by 7 bases and 1 base, with 12 bases remaining between them. Per the original data handling: The authors estimated nucleated cell counts from reference gene primer amplification. Clones were sequenced by immunoSEQ multiplex PCR, and TCRdb holds only the in-frame ones, with some missing. D and trimming come from the DNA, and the V and J calls and clone size come from that table. The repertoire holds around 150,000 clones, with about 92% as singletons. The source is a woman aged 55-69 years with COVID-19, enrolled during active disease. The material sequenced was peripheral blood. The V call is TRBV2, the J call TRBJ2-3, with D perhaps matching TRBD2 (6 bases). The DNA of the CDR3 is TGTGCCAGCAAATCAACGGGGGGCACAGATACGCAGTATTTT. Translating gives CASKSTGGTDTQYF.